These 2 T cell receptor beta chains came from one sample sequenced in a study of response to subunit inactivated influenza vaccine. TCRdb re-called the RT-PCR reads with MiXCR, one entry per CDR3 protein. The sample contains about 540,000 distinct CDR3 sequences, under 30% of which appear only once. The sample was also reused in another study, on T cells expressing NK-cell markers. Per that paper: With UMIs, 5'RACE template switching was used to make TCR beta cDNA.

The starting material was CD4+ T cells sorted from PBMCs, obtained roughly 13 days after vaccination. The receptors stem from a man between 45 and 60 years old who received an inactivated influenza vaccine.

Ten or more counts support this clonotype. The J gene is TRBJ1-2, the V gene TRBV5-6; D perhaps matches TRBD1 (6 bases). This CDR3 is 15 amino acids long. Trimming took off 0 bases at V and 8 bases at J, with 17 bases between the two ends. Germline assignment: CDR1 SGHDT and CDR2 YYEEEE. CDR3 in DNA: TGTGCCAGCAGCTTGGGGATGGGGACATCAGGCGGCTACACCTTC. This gives the protein CASSLGMGTSGGYTF. The full variable domain, completed using reference TRBV5-6 and TRBJ1-2, is DAGVTQSPTHLIKTRGQQVTLRCSPKSGHDTVSWYQQALGQGPQFIFQYYEEEERQRGNFPDRFSGHQFPNYSSELNVNALLLGDSALYLCASSLGMGTSGGYTFGSGTRLTVV.

This clonotype was seen a handful of times. The gene calls are TRBV28 and TRBJ2-1; D remains ambiguous. The CDR3 contains 11 residues. Trimming shortened V by 4 bases and J by 14 bases, and 12 bases separated the two germline ends. From germline, CDR1 is MDHEN and CDR2 SYDVKM. In DNA form, the CDR3 reads TGTGCCAGCAGTTCCTATCCCTCAGAGTTCTTC. This sequence encodes CASSSYPSEFF.